This entry describes one TCR beta chain. Its specificity is not known. TCRdb processed the RT-PCR reads anew with MiXCR; each CDR3 protein has one entry. The sample gives roughly 700,000 distinct CDR3 sequences, 14% of which show up once; approximately 7% is in the top ten. The sample originates from a study of response to subunit inactivated influenza vaccine. The study, taken as a whole, reports: Researchers suggested that each seasonal influenza vaccination recruits few new T cells.

The sample consisted of PBMCs from blood, taken roughly 2 weeks before vaccination. This TCR was sampled from a man aged 45-65 years who received an inactivated influenza vaccine.

The CDR3, as DNA: TGCAGTGCTAGTAGGCCTTATAGCAATCAGCCCCAGCATTTT. Amino acid sequence: CSASRPYSNQPQHF. The V and J genes are TRBV20-1 and TRBJ1-5; no firm D call. The V gene lost 3 bases and the J gene lost 0 bases, with 9 bases spanning the gap. In germline, CDR1 is DFQATT, CDR2 SNEGSKA (reference sequence). The CDR3 contains 14 residues.